The sequence of this T cell receptor beta chain was determined in a study of human T cells and chemical hapten exposure. Study details: Sensitization was performed using 2% DPC on a 2 cm by 2 cm upper inner arm skin site.

This CDR3 comprises 15 residues. Germline assignment: CDR1 MNHEY and CDR2 SVGEGT. The ends lost 2 bases at V and 6 bases at J; junction bases unmatched: 8. Original analysis: Sample TCR counts, which ranged from about 23,224 to 690,600, had a median of approximately 100,000. TCRdb redid the calling of the RACE reads with MiXCR, one entry per CDR3 protein. The V and J calls were not made by the authors but by TCRdb's processing. The table includes under 400,000 distinct CDR3 sequences, approximately 5.1% detected once. General study points: It was expanded TCRs that formed significantly more large CDR3 similarity clusters than controls did. Donors were affected by alopecia, so their immune reaction might vary from that of healthy individuals.

Only a few counts were recorded for this clonotype. The antigen is not known. Time point denoted: pre-sensitization, week 0. Described treatment: therapeutic diphenylcyclopropenone sensitization with weekly scalp DPC. The sample in question was whole blood, obtained in connection with sensitization to the hapten diphenylcyclopropenone (DPC). The chain couples TRBV6-2 or TRBV6-3 to TRBJ2-3; 7 bases match TRBD2. The sequence came from a woman in her forties or fifties with alopecia areata. Some clones in this sample may be carry-over from other donors' samples. Written as DNA, the CDR3 is TGTGCCAGCAGTTACATGGCGGGAGCAATCGATACGCAGTATTTT. This encodes CASSYMAGAIDTQYF.